This T cell receptor (beta chain) stems from a study of glioma-infiltrating T cells after dendritic cell vaccination. For the study at large: Dendritic cells derived from monocytes and pulsed with autologous tumor lysate formed the vaccine.

This clone was seen a few times. Trimming shortened V by 6 bases and J by 1 base, and 12 bases separated the two germline ends. Germline CDR1 and CDR2: MNHEY and SVGAGI. CDR3 length: 15 residues. Clones were read by immunoSEQ multiplex PCR, and TCRdb kept only the in-frame ones, dropping some. The sample includes fewer than 85,000 clones, 82% seen only once; the top ten take 2.1%. Material: blood, obtained before dendritic cell vaccination. This rearrangement joins TRBV6-5 to TRBJ1-4; tentative D call: TRBD1 (6 bases). This clonotype was obtained from a human donor with glioblastoma. Here the CDR3 DNA reads TGTGCCAGCAGCCCTTACAGGGTAACTAATGAAAAACTGTTTTTT. The encoded protein is CASSPYRVTNEKLFF.